This is a list of T cell receptor beta chains from one sample in a study of T cells in Graves' hyperthyroidism and ophthalmopathy. MiXCR, run by TCRdb on the multiplex PCR reads, gives a single entry per CDR3 protein. The sample lists more than 300,000 distinct CDR3 sequences, roughly 13% occurring once. The sequenced sample consisted of blood. The source is a young woman with Graves' hyperthyroidism. Each CDR3 is given with its conserved first and last residue. Fields, in order: clone size, J gene, V gene, D gene, CDR3 DNA, CDR3 protein. The D gene is left open where the match is weak. Where a row states a size, it is once, few, many or the class of an expanded clone; other rows omit it.

clone_size: many
j_call: TRBJ1-2
v_call: TRBV2
d_call: NA
cdr3_nt: TGTGCCAGCAGTGAGGGACACTTTCCTAACTATGGCTACACCTTC
cdr3_aa: CASSEGHFPNYGYTF

clone_size: many
j_call: TRBJ1-1
v_call: TRBV28
d_call: NA
cdr3_nt: TGTGCCAGCAAGTTGGGGGTGAACACTGAAGCTTTCTTT
cdr3_aa: CASKLGVNTEAFF

clone_size: many
j_call: TRBJ1-5
v_call: TRBV11-3
d_call: NA
cdr3_nt: TGTGCCACCGGGGGGGAGGTTAGCAATCAGCCCCAGCATTTT
cdr3_aa: CATGGEVSNQPQHF

clone_size: many
j_call: TRBJ2-7
v_call: TRBV5-1
d_call: TRBD2
cdr3_nt: TGCGCCAGCAGCTTTATTAGCGGGGGGCTCCACGAGCAGTACTTC
cdr3_aa: CASSFISGGLHEQYF

clone_size: NA
j_call: TRBJ1-2
v_call: TRBV6-1
d_call: TRBD1
cdr3_nt: TGTGCCAGCAGCCCGGACAGGCCCTATGGCTACACCTTC
cdr3_aa: CASSPDRPYGYTF

clone_size: many
j_call: TRBJ1-1
v_call: TRBV18
d_call: NA
cdr3_nt: TGTGCCAGCTCACTGCGCCAGGGGTTGAACACTGAAGCTTTCTTT
cdr3_aa: CASSLRQGLNTEAFF

clone_size: many
j_call: TRBJ2-1
v_call: TRBV7-2
d_call: NA
cdr3_nt: TGTGCCAGCAGCTTAGTAGGAGACTATCCCCTATACAATGAGCAGTTCTTC
cdr3_aa: CASSLVGDYPLYNEQFF

clone_size: NA
j_call: TRBJ1-3
v_call: TRBV6-4
d_call: NA
cdr3_nt: TGTGCCAGCAGGGATCGACAGGGAAACACCATATATTTT
cdr3_aa: CASRDRQGNTIYF

clone_size: NA
j_call: TRBJ2-5
v_call: TRBV4-2
d_call: TRBD2
cdr3_nt: TGTGCCAGCAGCCGCAGCCTCACTAGCGGCCAAGAGACCCAGTACTTC
cdr3_aa: CASSRSLTSGQETQYF

clone_size: few
j_call: TRBJ2-6
v_call: TRBV5-1
d_call: NA
cdr3_nt: TGCGCCAGCAGCTTGGTTCTGGGAACTGGGGCCAACGTCCTGACTTTC
cdr3_aa: CASSLVLGTGANVLTF

clone_size: few
j_call: TRBJ2-1
v_call: TRBV11-2
d_call: TRBD2
cdr3_nt: TGTGCCAGCAGCTTAGCTCTAGCGGGGTCCAGGGGATCTTTTGAGCAGTTCTTC
cdr3_aa: CASSLALAGSRGSFEQFF

clone_size: NA
j_call: TRBJ2-7
v_call: TRBV5-1
d_call: NA
cdr3_nt: TGTGCCAGCAGCGCCCATACGGAACTACAGGGTTCCTACGAGCAGTACTTC
cdr3_aa: CASSAHTELQGSYEQYF

clone_size: many
j_call: TRBJ2-7
v_call: TRBV10-3
d_call: NA
cdr3_nt: TGTGCCATCAGTGAAGGGTATAGGGTCAACGAGCAGTACTTC
cdr3_aa: CAISEGYRVNEQYF

clone_size: NA
j_call: TRBJ2-1
v_call: TRBV2
d_call: NA
cdr3_nt: TGTGCCAGCGGCAAGAGACTAGGGGATGAGCAGTTCTTC
cdr3_aa: CASGKRLGDEQFF

clone_size: few
j_call: TRBJ2-2
v_call: TRBV9
d_call: TRBD1
cdr3_nt: TGTGCCAGCAGCGTCGAGACAGGGAAAAACACCGGGGAGCTGTTTTTT
cdr3_aa: CASSVETGKNTGELFF

clone_size: NA
j_call: TRBJ2-1
v_call: TRBV2
d_call: NA
cdr3_nt: TGTGCCAGCATGGACGGGGGCGGTAAGACCTACAATGAGCAGTTCTTC
cdr3_aa: CASMDGGGKTYNEQFF

clone_size: many
j_call: TRBJ2-3
v_call: TRBV4-3
d_call: NA
cdr3_nt: TGCGCCAGCAGCAGGAGCGCCCTAGGTGATACGCAGTATTTT
cdr3_aa: CASSRSALGDTQYF

clone_size: many
j_call: TRBJ1-5
v_call: TRBV2
d_call: NA
cdr3_nt: TGTGCCAGCAGGTCAGGGTCGGGGTATCAGCCCCAGCATTTT
cdr3_aa: CASRSGSGYQPQHF

clone_size: many
j_call: TRBJ2-5
v_call: TRBV24-1
d_call: NA
cdr3_nt: TGTGCCACCAGTGATCCCACCCAGGGGGGACAAGAGACCCAGTACTTC
cdr3_aa: CATSDPTQGGQETQYF

clone_size: few
j_call: TRBJ1-6
v_call: TRBV6-5
d_call: NA
cdr3_nt: TGTGCCAGCAGTTACTCGATCGCCAGGGTTTCACCCCTCCACTTT
cdr3_aa: CASSYSIARVSPLHF

clone_size: many
j_call: TRBJ1-2
v_call: TRBV15
d_call: NA
cdr3_nt: TGTGCCACCAGCAGAGAGTTTCCCGGGGGTTGGGATGGCTACACCTTC
cdr3_aa: CATSREFPGGWDGYTF

clone_size: NA
j_call: TRBJ1-6
v_call: TRBV19
d_call: NA
cdr3_nt: TGTGCCAGTAGCCCACCTAACAGGGACGCTTCACCCCTCCACTTT
cdr3_aa: CASSPPNRDASPLHF

clone_size: many
j_call: TRBJ2-3
v_call: TRBV7-3
d_call: TRBD2
cdr3_nt: TGTGCCAGCAGCCCGCTGGGGGGGAGCTCAGATACGCAGTATTTT
cdr3_aa: CASSPLGGSSDTQYF

clone_size: few
j_call: TRBJ1-2
v_call: TRBV3-1
d_call: TRBD1
cdr3_nt: TGTGCCATCTCCCAGGGGGCAGGGGGCTACACCTTC
cdr3_aa: CAISQGAGGYTF

clone_size: NA
j_call: TRBJ2-1
v_call: TRBV11-2
d_call: TRBD2
cdr3_nt: TGTGCCAGCAGCACAAGGGTGCGGGAGGGTAAGAGGGATGAGCAGTTCTTC
cdr3_aa: CASSTRVREGKRDEQFF

clone_size: NA
j_call: TRBJ2-1
v_call: TRBV2
d_call: NA
cdr3_nt: TGTGCCAGCAGTGAATCGGGGCCAGAGATCTTC
cdr3_aa: CASSESGPEIF

clone_size: NA
j_call: TRBJ2-2
v_call: TRBV12-3/TRBV12-4
d_call: NA
cdr3_nt: TGTGCCAGCAGTTTAATAACTTCTAAACGTGGGGAGCTGTTTTTT
cdr3_aa: CASSLITSKRGELFF

clone_size: many
j_call: TRBJ1-2
v_call: TRBV4-1
d_call: TRBD1
cdr3_nt: TGCGCCAGCAGCCTGGGACAGGGGGCGCTTGGCTACACCTTC
cdr3_aa: CASSLGQGALGYTF

clone_size: NA
j_call: TRBJ2-2
v_call: TRBV3-1
d_call: NA
cdr3_nt: TGTGCCAGCAGCCAATTTAGGTCGACGAACACCGGGGAGCTGTTTTTT
cdr3_aa: CASSQFRSTNTGELFF

clone_size: many
j_call: TRBJ1-1
v_call: TRBV3-1
d_call: NA
cdr3_nt: TGTGCCAGCAGCCTGCGGGAGGGCACTGAAGCTTTCTTT
cdr3_aa: CASSLREGTEAFF

clone_size: many
j_call: TRBJ2-1
v_call: TRBV14
d_call: TRBD2
cdr3_nt: TGTGCCAGCAGCCAAGACCCCCTGGGGGGTAGCGGGGGTTCCTACAATGAGCAGTTCTTC
cdr3_aa: CASSQDPLGGSGGSYNEQFF

clone_size: NA
j_call: TRBJ2-7
v_call: TRBV18
d_call: TRBD2
cdr3_nt: TGTGCCAGCTCACCAGGACTAGCGGGACTCTACGAGCAGTACTTC
cdr3_aa: CASSPGLAGLYEQYF

clone_size: many
j_call: TRBJ1-1
v_call: TRBV5-4
d_call: NA
cdr3_nt: TGTGCCAGCAGCTTGGGAGCAGGGACGAGCACTGAAGCTTTCTTT
cdr3_aa: CASSLGAGTSTEAFF

clone_size: many
j_call: TRBJ2-7
v_call: TRBV28
d_call: TRBD2
cdr3_nt: TGTGCCAGCACACCCTACGATCCCCGGACTAGCGAGACCTACGAGCAGTACTTC
cdr3_aa: CASTPYDPRTSETYEQYF

clone_size: many
j_call: TRBJ1-2
v_call: TRBV28
d_call: TRBD1
cdr3_nt: TGTGCCAGCAGGACGGGACAGGGTATATTACGTGGCTACACCTTC
cdr3_aa: CASRTGQGILRGYTF

clone_size: many
j_call: TRBJ1-3
v_call: TRBV20-1
d_call: TRBD1
cdr3_nt: TGCAGTGCTAGGAAACAGGACAGGGCGGGGAGAAACACCATATATTTT
cdr3_aa: CSARKQDRAGRNTIYF

clone_size: many
j_call: TRBJ1-1
v_call: TRBV12-3/TRBV12-4
d_call: TRBD1
cdr3_nt: TGTGCCAGCAGAGTACAGGGGGGGTCGGCTGAAGCTTTCTTT
cdr3_aa: CASRVQGGSAEAFF

clone_size: many
j_call: TRBJ2-1
v_call: TRBV28
d_call: NA
cdr3_nt: TGTGCCAGCAGCGGGACCTTAATCCATCGGGACCGGTTCTTC
cdr3_aa: CASSGTLIHRDRFF

clone_size: many
j_call: TRBJ1-1
v_call: TRBV10-1
d_call: NA
cdr3_nt: TGCGCCAGCAGTGCTAGCCACCGACAGTCGAACACTGAAGCTTTCTTT
cdr3_aa: CASSASHRQSNTEAFF

clone_size: few
j_call: TRBJ2-3
v_call: TRBV24-1
d_call: TRBD2
cdr3_nt: TGTGCCACCAGTCTTTCGTGGGAGGGCAGAGATACGCAGTATTTT
cdr3_aa: CATSLSWEGRDTQYF

clone_size: few
j_call: TRBJ2-5
v_call: TRBV27
d_call: NA
cdr3_nt: TGTGCCAGCAGACCCGTAGGACGGAGTAAACAAGAGACCCAGTACTTC
cdr3_aa: CASRPVGRSKQETQYF

clone_size: many
j_call: TRBJ1-5
v_call: TRBV6-2/TRBV6-3
d_call: NA
cdr3_nt: TGTGCCAGCAGGCCAGGCGTCGACGGGCCCCAGCATTTT
cdr3_aa: CASRPGVDGPQHF

clone_size: many
j_call: TRBJ1-2
v_call: TRBV27
d_call: NA
cdr3_nt: TGTGCCAGCACCTCATATCCGGACTATGGCTACACCTTC
cdr3_aa: CASTSYPDYGYTF